A selection of T cell receptor beta chains follows, all from one sample in a study of a mutant IDH1 vaccine in newly diagnosed glioma. This table comes from immunoSEQ multiplex PCR, and its TCRdb copy is limited to in-frame clones, with some not included. The data contain 45,000 to 65,000 clones, about 81% of them seen just once; the ten biggest clones take up 6.5% to 9.5%. These receptors have no known antigen. The sample in question was PBMCs, obtained from a glioma patient whose treatment included an IDH1 peptide vaccine. The receptors derive from a woman between 40 and 50 years old with glioma. Some clones in this sample may be carry-over from other donors' samples. CDR3s include the opening cysteine and the closing phenylalanine or tryptophan.

v_gene	j_gene	CDR3aa
TRBV5-5	TRBJ1-1	CASSRDRAHSNTEAFF
TRBV5-1	TRBJ1-1	CASSRTAMNTEAFF
TRBV7-7	TRBJ2-3	CASSSAGTDTQYF
TRBV5-1	TRBJ2-7	CASSGLDMNEQYF
TRBV6-5	TRBJ1-2	CASSNAGRSYRGYTF
TRBV9	TRBJ2-3	CASSEWTGGTDTQYF
TRBV15	TRBJ2-3	CATSRDKAGGPDTQYF
TRBV2	TRBJ2-5	CASTRGRQETQYF
TRBV2	TRBJ1-5	CASKEIVDQPQHF
TRBV30	TRBJ1-1	CAWSRTTGVITEAFF
TRBV19	TRBJ1-6	CASKRGGANSPLHF
TRBV9	TRBJ2-1	CASSVDRHEQFF
TRBV5-4	TRBJ1-1	CASRLTRNIEAFF
TRBV5-1	TRBJ2-7	CASSPGTGLHEQYF
TRBV30	TRBJ2-7	CAWSPGVGYEQYF
TRBV5-1	TRBJ2-1	CASCRDMVSYEQFF
TRBV9	TRBJ1-1	CASSAQGPTGRVFF
TRBV7-2	TRBJ1-2	CASSRDRRPNIFYGYTF
TRBV2	TRBJ2-7	CASSPAGYEQYF
TRBV6-5	TRBJ2-2	CAASGGVGELFF
TRBV6-1	TRBJ1-6	CASSEGPDSNSPLHF
TRBV6-6	TRBJ1-6	CASSTGSTGYNSPLHF